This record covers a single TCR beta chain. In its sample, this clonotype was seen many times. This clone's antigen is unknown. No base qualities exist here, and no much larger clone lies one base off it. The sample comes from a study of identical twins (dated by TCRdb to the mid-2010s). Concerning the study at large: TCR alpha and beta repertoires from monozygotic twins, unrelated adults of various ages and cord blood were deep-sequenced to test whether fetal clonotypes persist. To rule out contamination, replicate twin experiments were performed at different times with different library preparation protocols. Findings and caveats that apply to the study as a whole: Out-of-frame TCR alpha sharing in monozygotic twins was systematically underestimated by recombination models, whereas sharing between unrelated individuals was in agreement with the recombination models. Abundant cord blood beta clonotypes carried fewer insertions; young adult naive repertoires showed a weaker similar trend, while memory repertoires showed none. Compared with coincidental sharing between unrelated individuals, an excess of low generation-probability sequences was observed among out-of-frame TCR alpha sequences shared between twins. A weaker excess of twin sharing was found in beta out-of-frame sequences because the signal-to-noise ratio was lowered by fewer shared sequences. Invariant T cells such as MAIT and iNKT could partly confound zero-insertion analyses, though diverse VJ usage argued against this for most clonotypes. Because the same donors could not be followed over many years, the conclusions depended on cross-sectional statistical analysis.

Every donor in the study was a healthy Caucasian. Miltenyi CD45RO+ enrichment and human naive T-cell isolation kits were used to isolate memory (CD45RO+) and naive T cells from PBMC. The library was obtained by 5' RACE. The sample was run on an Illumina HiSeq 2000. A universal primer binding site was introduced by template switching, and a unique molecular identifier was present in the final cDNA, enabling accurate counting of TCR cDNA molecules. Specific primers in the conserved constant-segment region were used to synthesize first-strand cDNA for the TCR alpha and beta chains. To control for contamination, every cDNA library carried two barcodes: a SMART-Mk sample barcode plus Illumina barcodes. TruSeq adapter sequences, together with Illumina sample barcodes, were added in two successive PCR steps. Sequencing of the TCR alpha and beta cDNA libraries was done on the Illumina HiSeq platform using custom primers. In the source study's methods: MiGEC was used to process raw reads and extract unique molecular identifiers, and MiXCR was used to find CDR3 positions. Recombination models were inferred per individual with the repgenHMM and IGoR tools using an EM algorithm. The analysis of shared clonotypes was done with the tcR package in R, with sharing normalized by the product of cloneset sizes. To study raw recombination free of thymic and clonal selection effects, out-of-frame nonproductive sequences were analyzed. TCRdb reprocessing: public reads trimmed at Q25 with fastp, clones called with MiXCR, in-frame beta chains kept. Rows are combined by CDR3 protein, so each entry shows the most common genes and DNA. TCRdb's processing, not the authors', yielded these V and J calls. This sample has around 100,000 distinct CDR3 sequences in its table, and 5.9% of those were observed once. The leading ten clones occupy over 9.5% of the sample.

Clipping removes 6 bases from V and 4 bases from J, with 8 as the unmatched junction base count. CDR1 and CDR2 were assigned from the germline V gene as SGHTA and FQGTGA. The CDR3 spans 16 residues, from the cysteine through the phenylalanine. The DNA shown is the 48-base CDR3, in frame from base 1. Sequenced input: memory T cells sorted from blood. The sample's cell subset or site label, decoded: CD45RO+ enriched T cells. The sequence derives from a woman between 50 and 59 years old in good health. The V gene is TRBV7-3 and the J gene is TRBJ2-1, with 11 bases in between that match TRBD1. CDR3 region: CASSFQGQGVYNEQFF. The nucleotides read TGTGCCAGCAGTTTTCAGGGACAGGGGGTTTACAATGAGCAGTTCTTC.